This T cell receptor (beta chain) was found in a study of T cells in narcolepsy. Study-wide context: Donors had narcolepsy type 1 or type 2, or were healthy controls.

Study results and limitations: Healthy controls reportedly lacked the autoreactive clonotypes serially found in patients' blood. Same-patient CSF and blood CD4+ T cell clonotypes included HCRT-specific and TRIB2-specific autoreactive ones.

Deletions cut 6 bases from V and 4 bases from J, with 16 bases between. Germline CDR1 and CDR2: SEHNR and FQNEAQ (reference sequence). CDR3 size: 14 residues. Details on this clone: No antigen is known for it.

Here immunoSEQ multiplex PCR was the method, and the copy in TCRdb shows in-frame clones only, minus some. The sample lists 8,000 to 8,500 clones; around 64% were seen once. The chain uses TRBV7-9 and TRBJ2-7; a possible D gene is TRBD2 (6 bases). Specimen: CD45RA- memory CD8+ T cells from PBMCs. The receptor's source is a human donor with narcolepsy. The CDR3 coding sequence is TGTGCCAGCAGTCGCGATGGCGGGATTTACGAGCAGTACTTC. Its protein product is CASSRDGGIYEQYF. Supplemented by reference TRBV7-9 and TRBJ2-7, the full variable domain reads DTGVSQNPRHKITKRGQNVTFRCDPISEHNRLYWYRQTLGQGPEFLTYFQNEAQLEKSRLLSDRFSAERPKGSFSTLEIQRTEQGDSAMYLCASSRDGGIYEQYFGPGTRLTVT.